One T cell receptor beta chain is described in this entry. Ten or more counts support this clonotype. This clone's antigen is unknown. There are no base qualities to consult, and no much larger clone falls within one base. Counted from cysteine to phenylalanine, this CDR3 has 14 amino acids. CDR3 DNA is the only sequence kept; it has 42 bases, read in frame from the first base. For this chain, trimming is 4 bases at the V end and 5 bases at the J end, and the number of junction bases without a gene match is 6. Based on the germline V gene (reference sequence), the CDR1 and CDR2 sequences are SEHNR and FQNEAQ. This sample is part of a study of CDR3 diversity in severe acne (dated by TCRdb to the late 2010s). The library was prepared using PCR. Reads for this sample came from an Illumina HiSeq 2000. TCRdb passed the public sequencing reads through fastp at Q25 and MiXCR, retaining productive beta sequences. Every distinct CDR3 protein forms one entry, paired with its most common genes and DNA. Counted in this sample were more than 85,000 distinct CDR3 sequences; approximately 52% of them appeared once. The ten top clones hold around 10% of the sample.

This TCR came from a male donor in good health, serving as a control. Sample: blood. The chain uses TRBV7-9 and TRBJ1-1; the junction holds 8 bases that match TRBD1. The CDR3 reads as follows: CASSSDRGGTEAFF. Here is the DNA: TGTGCCAGCAGCTCCGACAGGGGAGGGACTGAAGCTTTCTTT.